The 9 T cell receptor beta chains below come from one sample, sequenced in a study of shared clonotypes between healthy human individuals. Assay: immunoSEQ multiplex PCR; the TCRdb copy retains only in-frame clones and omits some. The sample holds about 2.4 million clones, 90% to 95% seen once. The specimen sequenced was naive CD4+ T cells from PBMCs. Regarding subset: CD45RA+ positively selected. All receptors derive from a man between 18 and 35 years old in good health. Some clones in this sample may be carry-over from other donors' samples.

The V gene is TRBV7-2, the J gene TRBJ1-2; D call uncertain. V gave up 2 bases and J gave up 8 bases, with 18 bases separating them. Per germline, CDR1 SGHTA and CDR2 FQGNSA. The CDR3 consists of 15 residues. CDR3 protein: CASSLQRQDHSGYTF. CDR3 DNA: TGTGCCAGCAGCTTACAGCGGCAGGATCATTCGGGCTACACCTTC.

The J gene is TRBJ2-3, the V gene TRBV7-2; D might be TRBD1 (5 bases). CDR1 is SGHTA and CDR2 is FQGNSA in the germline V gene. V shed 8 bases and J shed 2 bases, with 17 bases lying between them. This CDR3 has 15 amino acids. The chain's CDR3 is CASWRQGGVTDTQYF. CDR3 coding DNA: TGTGCCAGCTGGCGCCAGGGTGGGGTCACAGATACGCAGTATTTT.

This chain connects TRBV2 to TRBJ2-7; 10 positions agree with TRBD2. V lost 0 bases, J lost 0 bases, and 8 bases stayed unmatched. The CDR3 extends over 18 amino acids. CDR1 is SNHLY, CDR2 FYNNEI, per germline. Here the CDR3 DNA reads TGTGCCAGCAGTGAAGCCTGGCTAGCGGGAGTTGCCTCCTACGAGCAGTACTTC. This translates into CASSEAWLAGVASYEQYF.

This CDR3 is CASTSGWGTSTETQYF. CDR3 nucleotide sequence: TGTGCCAGCACCTCCGGGTGGGGGACTTCAACAGAGACCCAGTACTTC. This chain joins TRBV7-2 and TRBJ2-5, with a weak D call TRBD2 (6 bases). Trimming pared 7 bases from V and 4 bases from J, leaving 22 bases between. CDR3 length: 16 residues. Germline CDR1 reads SGHTA; CDR2 reads FQGNSA.

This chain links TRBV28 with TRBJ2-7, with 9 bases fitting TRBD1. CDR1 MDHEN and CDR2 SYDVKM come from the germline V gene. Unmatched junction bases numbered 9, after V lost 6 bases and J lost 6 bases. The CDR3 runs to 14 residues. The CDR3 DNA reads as TGTGCCAGCAGCGGAGGGACAGGGTACCCCGAGCAGTACTTC. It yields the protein CASSGGTGYPEQYF.

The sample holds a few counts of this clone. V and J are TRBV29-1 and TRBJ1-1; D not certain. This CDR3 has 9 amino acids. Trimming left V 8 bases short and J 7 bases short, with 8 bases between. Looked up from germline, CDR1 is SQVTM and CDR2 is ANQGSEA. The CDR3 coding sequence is TGCAGCCACGGGGATGAAGCTTTCTTT. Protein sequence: CSHGDEAFF.

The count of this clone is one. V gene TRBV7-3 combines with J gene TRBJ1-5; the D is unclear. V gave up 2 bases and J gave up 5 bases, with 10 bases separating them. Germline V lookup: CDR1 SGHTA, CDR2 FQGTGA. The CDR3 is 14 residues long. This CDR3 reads CASSLEGLDQPQHF. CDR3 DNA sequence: TGTGCCAGCAGCTTAGAGGGCCTCGATCAGCCCCAGCATTTT.

CDR3 bases: TGTGCCAGCAGCGTTAGTACGGCTCTGGGGGAGCAGTACTTC. Its translation is CASSVSTALGEQYF. The rearrangement joins TRBV9 to TRBJ2-7; D is undetermined. Germline lookup yields CDR1 SGDLS and CDR2 YYNGEE. The CDR3 runs 14 residues. The V and J ends lost 2 bases and 7 bases respectively, with 16 bases between them.

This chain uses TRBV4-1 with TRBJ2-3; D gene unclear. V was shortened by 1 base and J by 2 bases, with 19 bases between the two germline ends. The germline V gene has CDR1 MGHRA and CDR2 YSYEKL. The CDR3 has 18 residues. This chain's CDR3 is CASSQGLAAKGSTDTQYF. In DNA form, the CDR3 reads TGCGCCAGCAGCCAAGGACTGGCCGCTAAGGGATCCACAGATACGCAGTATTTT.